This T cell receptor beta chain was sequenced during a study of radiotherapy plus CTLA-4 blockade in lung cancer. Germline values: CDR1 SGHNT, CDR2 YENEEA. CDR3 length: 13 amino acids. With 5 bases clipped from V and 13 bases from J, the junction kept 7 bases outside the gene matches. This clone turned up a few times. Method: immunoSEQ multiplex PCR; TCRdb's copy keeps in-frame clones and lacks some. The sample lists about 88,000 clones, about two thirds occurring once. This TCR came from a human donor with non-small cell lung cancer that progressed on radiotherapy plus ipilimumab. The sample consisted of peripheral blood, taken from a patient treated with radiotherapy plus ipilimumab. The chain couples TRBV11-3 to TRBJ2-4; 11 bases map to TRBD2. The CDR3 nucleotides are TGTGCCAGCAGCCGACTAGCGGGGTCAGGCCAGTACTTC. Its protein product is CASSRLAGSGQYF.